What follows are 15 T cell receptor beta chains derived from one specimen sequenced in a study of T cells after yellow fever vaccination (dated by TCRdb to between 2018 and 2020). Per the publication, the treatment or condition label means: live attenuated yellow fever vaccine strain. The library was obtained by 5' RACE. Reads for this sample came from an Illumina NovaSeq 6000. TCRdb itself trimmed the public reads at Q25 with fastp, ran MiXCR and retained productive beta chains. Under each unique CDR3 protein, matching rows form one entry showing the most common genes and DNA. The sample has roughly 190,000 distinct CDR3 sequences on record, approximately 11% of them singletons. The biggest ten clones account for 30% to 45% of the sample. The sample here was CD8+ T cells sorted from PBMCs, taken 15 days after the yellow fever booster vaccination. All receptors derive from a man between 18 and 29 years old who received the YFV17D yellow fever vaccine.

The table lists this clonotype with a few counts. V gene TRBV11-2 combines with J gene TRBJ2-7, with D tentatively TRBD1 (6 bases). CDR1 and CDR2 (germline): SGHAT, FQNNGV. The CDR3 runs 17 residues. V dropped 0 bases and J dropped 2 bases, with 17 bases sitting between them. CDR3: CASSLDPGTSFPYEQYV. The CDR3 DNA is TGTGCCAGCAGCTTAGATCCCGGGACAAGCTTCCCCTACGAGCAGTACGTC.

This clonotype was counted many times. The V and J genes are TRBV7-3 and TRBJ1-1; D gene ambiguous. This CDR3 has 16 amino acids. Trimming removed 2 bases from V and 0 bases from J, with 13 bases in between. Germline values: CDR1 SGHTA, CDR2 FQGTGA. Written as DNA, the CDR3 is TGTGCCAGCAGCTTAGCCCCCGGAGATTTGAACACTGAAGCTTTCTTT. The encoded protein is CASSLAPGDLNTEAFF.

This CDR3 is CASSLGGTGGTYGYTF. The CDR3 nucleotides are TGTGCCAGCAGCTTAGGGGGGACAGGGGGGACCTATGGCTACACCTTC. This chain connects TRBV7-6 to TRBJ1-2; 11 bases align to TRBD1. Germline loops: CDR1 SGHVS, CDR2 FNYEAQ. Trimming cost V 1 base and J 4 bases; bases outside gene matches: 5. The CDR3 is made up of 16 amino acids.

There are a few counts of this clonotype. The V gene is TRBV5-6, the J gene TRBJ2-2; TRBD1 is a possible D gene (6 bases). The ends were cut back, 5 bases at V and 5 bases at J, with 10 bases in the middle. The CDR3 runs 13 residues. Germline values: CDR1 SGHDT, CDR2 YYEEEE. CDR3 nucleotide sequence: TGTGCCAGCAGATTGCAGGGGACCGGGGAGCTGTTTTTT. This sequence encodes CASRLQGTGELFF.

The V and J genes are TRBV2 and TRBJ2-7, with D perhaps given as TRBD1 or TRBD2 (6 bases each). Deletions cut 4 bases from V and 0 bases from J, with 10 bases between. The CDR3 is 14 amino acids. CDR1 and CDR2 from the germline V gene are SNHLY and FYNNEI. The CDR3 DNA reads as TGTGCCAGCAGTGGGGAGGACAGCTCCTACGAGCAGTACTTC. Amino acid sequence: CASSGEDSSYEQYF.

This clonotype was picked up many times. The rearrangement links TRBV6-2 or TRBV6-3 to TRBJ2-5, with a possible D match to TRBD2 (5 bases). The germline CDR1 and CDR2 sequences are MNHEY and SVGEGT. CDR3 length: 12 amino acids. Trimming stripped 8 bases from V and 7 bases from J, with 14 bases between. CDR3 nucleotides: TGTGCCAGCGGGGAGCCTCCAGGGACCCAGTACTTC. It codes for CASGEPPGTQYF.

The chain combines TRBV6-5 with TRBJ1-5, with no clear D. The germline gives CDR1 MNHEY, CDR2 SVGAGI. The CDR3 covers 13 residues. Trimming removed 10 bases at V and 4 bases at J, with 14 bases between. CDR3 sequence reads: CATAPGPNQPQHF. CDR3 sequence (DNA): TGTGCCACCGCCCCAGGCCCGAATCAGCCCCAGCATTTT.

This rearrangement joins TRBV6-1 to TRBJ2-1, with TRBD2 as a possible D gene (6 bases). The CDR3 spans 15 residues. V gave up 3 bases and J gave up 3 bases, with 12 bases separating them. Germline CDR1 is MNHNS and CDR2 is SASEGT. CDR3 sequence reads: CASSEGGEVYNEQFF. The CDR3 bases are TGTGCCAGCAGTGAGGGCGGGGAGGTCTACAATGAGCAGTTCTTC.

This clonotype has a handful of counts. The CDR3 sequence is CASSLGTAETEAFF. CDR3 bases: TGCGCCAGCAGCCTCGGGACAGCGGAGACTGAAGCTTTCTTT. The gene calls are TRBV4-3 and TRBJ1-1; 7 bases map to TRBD1. CDR3 length: 14 residues. The germline CDR1 and CDR2 sequences are LGHNA and YSLEER. After removal of 4 bases from V and 5 bases from J, the junction contained 7 bases not matched to a gene.

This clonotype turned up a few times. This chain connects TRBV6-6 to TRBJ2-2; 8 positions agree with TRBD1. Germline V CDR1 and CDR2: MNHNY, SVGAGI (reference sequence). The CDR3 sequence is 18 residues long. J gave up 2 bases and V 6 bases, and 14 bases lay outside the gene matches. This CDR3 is CASSRSYAGGPNTGELFF. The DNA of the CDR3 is TGTGCCAGCAGCCGAAGCTACGCAGGGGGCCCCAACACCGGGGAGCTGTTTTTT.

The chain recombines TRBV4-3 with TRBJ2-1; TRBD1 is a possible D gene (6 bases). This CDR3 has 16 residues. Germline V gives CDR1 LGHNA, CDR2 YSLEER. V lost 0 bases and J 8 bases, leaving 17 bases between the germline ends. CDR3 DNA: TGCGCCAGCAGCCAAGAAGGAAGGGGGTCGGGGTATGAGCAGTTCTTC. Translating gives CASSQEGRGSGYEQFF.

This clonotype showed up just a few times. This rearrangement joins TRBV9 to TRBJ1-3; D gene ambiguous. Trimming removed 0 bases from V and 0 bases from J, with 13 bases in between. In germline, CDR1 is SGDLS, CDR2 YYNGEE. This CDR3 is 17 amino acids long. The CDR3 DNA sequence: TGTGCCAGCAGCGTAGGGTCTAGCCTGATCTCTGGAAACACCATATATTTT. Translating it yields CASSVGSSLISGNTIYF.

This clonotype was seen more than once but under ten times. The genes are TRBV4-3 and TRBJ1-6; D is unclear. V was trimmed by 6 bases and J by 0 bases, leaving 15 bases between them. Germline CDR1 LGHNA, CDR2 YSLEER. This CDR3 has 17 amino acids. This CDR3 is CASSSGSVYSYNSPLHF. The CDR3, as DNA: TGCGCCAGCAGTTCCGGGTCGGTTTACTCCTATAATTCACCCCTCCACTTT.

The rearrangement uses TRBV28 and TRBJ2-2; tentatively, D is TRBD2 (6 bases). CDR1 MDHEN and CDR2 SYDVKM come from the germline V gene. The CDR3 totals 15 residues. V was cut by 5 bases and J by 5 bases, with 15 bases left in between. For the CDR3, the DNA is TGTGCCAGCAGTCGACTAGTGGGGGGAACCGGGGAGCTGTTTTTT. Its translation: CASSRLVGGTGELFF.

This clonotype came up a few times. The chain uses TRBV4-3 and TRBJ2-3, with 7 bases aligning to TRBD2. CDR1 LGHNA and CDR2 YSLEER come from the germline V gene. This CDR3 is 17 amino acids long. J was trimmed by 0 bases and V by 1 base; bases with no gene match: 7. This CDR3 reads CASSQGWEGPSTDTQYF. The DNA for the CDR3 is TGCGCCAGCAGCCAAGGATGGGAGGGACCGAGCACAGATACGCAGTATTTT.